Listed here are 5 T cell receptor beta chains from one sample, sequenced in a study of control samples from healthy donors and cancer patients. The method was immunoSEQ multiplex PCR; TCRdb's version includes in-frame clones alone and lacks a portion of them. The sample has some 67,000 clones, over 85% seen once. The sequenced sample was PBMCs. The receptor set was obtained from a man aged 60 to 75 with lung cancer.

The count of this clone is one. The CDR3 spells CASSLGLAGGPEEQFF. The DNA for the CDR3 is TGTGCCAGCAGCCTCGGACTAGCGGGGGGGCCGGAGGAGCAGTTCTTC. The chain recombines TRBV5-4 with TRBJ2-1; 15 bases are a match to TRBD2. The trim removed 4 bases at V and 10 bases at J, leaving 9 bases unmatched. The germline V gene encodes CDR1 SGHNT and CDR2 YYREEE (reference sequence). This CDR3 has 16 residues.

The CDR3 coding sequence is TGTGCCAGCAGCTCGAAGGGGGCGTTGGACACTGAAGCTTTCTTT. Its protein is CASSSKGALDTEAFF. The genes are TRBV5-4 and TRBJ1-1, with 7 bases aligning to TRBD1. Germline loops: CDR1 SGHNT, CDR2 YYREEE (reference sequence). V lost 3 bases to trimming and J lost 3 bases; unmatched junction nucleotides: 8. The CDR3 spans 15 residues.

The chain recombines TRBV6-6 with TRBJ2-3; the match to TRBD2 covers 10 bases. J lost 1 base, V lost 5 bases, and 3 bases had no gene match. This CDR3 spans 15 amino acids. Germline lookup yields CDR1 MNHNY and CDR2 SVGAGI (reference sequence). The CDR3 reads CASSALAGGTDTQYF. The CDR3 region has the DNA TGTGCCAGCAGTGCTCTAGCGGGGGGCACAGATACGCAGTATTTT.

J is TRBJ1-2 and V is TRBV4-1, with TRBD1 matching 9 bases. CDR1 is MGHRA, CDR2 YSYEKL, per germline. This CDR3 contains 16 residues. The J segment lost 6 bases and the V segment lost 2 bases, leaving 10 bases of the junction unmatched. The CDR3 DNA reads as TGCGCCAGCAGCCAACCGACGGGACAGGGATTCCATGGCTACACCTTC. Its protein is CASSQPTGQGFHGYTF.

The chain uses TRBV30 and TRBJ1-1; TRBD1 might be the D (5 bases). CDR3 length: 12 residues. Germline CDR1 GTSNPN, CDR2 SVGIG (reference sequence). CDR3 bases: TGTGTTGGAGCCCACGGGGCCACTGAAGCTTTCTTT. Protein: CVGAHGATEAFF. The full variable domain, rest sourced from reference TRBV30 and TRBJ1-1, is SQTIHQWPATLVQPVGSPLSLECTVEGTSNPNLYWYRQAAGRGLQLLFYSVGIGQISSEVPQNLSASRPQDRQFILSSKKLLLSDSGFYLCVGAHGATEAFFGQGTRLTVV.